The clone carrying this TCR beta chain was detected only a few times. Antigen: not known. This sample is drawn from a study of T-cell memory formation after mild COVID-19. In the study overall: In these data, TCR clusters were largely donor specific.

V dropped 4 bases and J dropped 6 bases, with 12 bases sitting between them. CDR3 length: 14 residues. Employing constant-segment primers, 5'RACE generated TCR alpha and TCR beta cDNA libraries bearing sample barcodes and UMIs. TCRdb reanalysed the 5' RACE reads using MiXCR and keeps one entry per CDR3 protein. The sample lists about 430,000 distinct CDR3 sequences; roughly 26% were seen once. Study conclusions and caveats: CD8+ contracting clones occupied EMRA, while CD4+ ones occupied mainly CM and EM. There was no confirmation that second-wave clones peaking on day 37 were SARS-CoV-2 specific.

The specimen was PBMCs or a T cell subset sorted from them (not recorded which). The V and J genes are TRBV12-3 or TRBV12-4 and TRBJ2-2; D is uncertain. The sequence was collected from an adult woman who had mild COVID-19 (a few samples of this study predate the infection). Cell type and time point are not known. This CDR3 reads CASSSGGRAGELFF. CDR3 coding DNA: TGTGCCAGCAGTTCGGGCGGCAGAGCCGGGGAGCTGTTTTTT.